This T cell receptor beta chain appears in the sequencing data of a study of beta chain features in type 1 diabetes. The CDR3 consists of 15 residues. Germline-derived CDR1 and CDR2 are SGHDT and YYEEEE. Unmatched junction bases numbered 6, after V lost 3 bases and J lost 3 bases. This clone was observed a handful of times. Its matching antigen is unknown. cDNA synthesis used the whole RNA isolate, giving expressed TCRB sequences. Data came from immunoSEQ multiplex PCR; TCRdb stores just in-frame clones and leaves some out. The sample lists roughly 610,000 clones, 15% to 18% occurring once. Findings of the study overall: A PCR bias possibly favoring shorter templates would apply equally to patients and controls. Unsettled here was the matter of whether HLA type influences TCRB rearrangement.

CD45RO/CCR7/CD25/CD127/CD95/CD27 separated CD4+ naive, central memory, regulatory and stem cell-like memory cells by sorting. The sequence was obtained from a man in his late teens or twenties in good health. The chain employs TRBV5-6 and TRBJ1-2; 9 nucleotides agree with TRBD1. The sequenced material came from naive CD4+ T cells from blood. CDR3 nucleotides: TGTGCCAGCAGCTGGAGGGACAGGGCGGACTATGGCTACACCTTC. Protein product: CASSWRDRADYGYTF. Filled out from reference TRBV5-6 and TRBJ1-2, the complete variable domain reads DAGVTQSPTHLIKTRGQQVTLRCSPKSGHDTVSWYQQALGQGPQFIFQYYEEEERQRGNFPDRFSGHQFPNYSSELNVNALLLGDSALYLCASSWRDRADYGYTFGSGTRLTVV.